A single sample is the source of the 10 T cell receptor beta chains below, sequenced in a study of T cells in Graves' hyperthyroidism and ophthalmopathy. TCR beta CDR3 region amplification was performed from RNA transcripts. First-round RT-PCR targeting the TCR CDR3 was performed with the HTBI primer set. TCRdb analysed the multiplex PCR reads with MiXCR anew, one entry per CDR3 protein. The repertoire consists of about 270,000 distinct CDR3 sequences, with roughly 22% occurring once and the leading ten covering around two thirds. Input material: blood. All receptors derive from a man younger than 45 with Graves' ophthalmopathy.

The V gene is TRBV5-8, the J gene TRBJ1-3, with unresolved D. V was cut by 1 base and J by 0 bases, with 8 bases left in between. The germline V gene has CDR1 SGHTS and CDR2 YDEGEE. The CDR3 loop spans 15 amino acids. The DNA of the CDR3 is TGTGCCAGCAGCTTGTTCAGGAGCTCTGGAAACACCATATATTTT. Protein: CASSLFRSSGNTIYF.

The chain recombines TRBV20-1 with TRBJ1-5; TRBD1 is a possible D gene (5 bases). With 3 bases removed from V and 0 bases from J, the gap between germline ends came to 27 bases. There are 20 residues in the CDR3. Germline-derived CDR1 and CDR2 are DFQATT and SNEGSKA (reference sequence). This chain's CDR3 is CSARDWRGRQATDSNQPQHF. The CDR3 DNA follows: TGCAGTGCTAGGGATTGGAGGGGAAGGCAGGCGACCGATAGCAATCAGCCCCAGCATTTT.

V is TRBV12-3 or TRBV12-4 and J is TRBJ2-6; D ambiguous. The V end lost 3 bases, the J end lost 3 bases, and 12 bases lay between the germline ends. The CDR3 has 16 residues. The CDR3 is CASSFSLLHGANVLTF. The CDR3 coding sequence is TGTGCCAGCAGTTTCTCACTTCTACATGGGGCCAACGTCCTGACTTTC.

This clonotype appeared a few times. This chain links TRBV11-2 with TRBJ2-7; 7 bases match TRBD1. Trimming took 7 bases from V and 7 from J; bases not matched to a gene: 13. This CDR3 contains 14 residues. The V gene's germline CDR1 is SGHAT and CDR2 FQNNGV. CDR3 in DNA: TGTGCCAGCACCCCACTGACAGGGCGGTGGGAGCAGTACTTC. Encoded protein: CASTPLTGRWEQYF.

This sequence joins TRBV12-5 and TRBJ1-1; D may be TRBD1 (5 bases). Deletions cut 6 bases from V and 1 base from J, with 18 bases between. This CDR3 has 16 residues. The germline CDR1 and CDR2 sequences are LGHNT and FRNRAP. The CDR3 loop is CASGYQAGRRNTEAFF. CDR3 sequence (DNA): TGTGCTAGTGGATATCAAGCGGGACGGCGGAACACTGAAGCTTTCTTT.

There are a few counts of this clonotype. V gene TRBV12-3 or TRBV12-4 combines with J gene TRBJ2-2; TRBD1 agrees at 8 bases. The CDR3 runs 22 residues. The J segment lost 1 base and the V segment lost 3 bases, leaving 22 bases of the junction unmatched. The CDR3 DNA follows: TGTGCCAGCAGTTTGTTCGCATTCCTAACAGGGGGAATGAGTTGGAACACCGGGGAGCTGTTTTTT. Protein: CASSLFAFLTGGMSWNTGELFF.

This clonotype was observed many times. The chain is built from TRBV14 and TRBJ2-1, with 7 bases aligning to TRBD2. Germline values: CDR1 SGHDN, CDR2 FVKESK. The length of the CDR3 is 14 residues. The trim removed 4 bases at V and 5 bases at J, leaving 5 bases unmatched. CDR3 sequence: CASSRGLVNNEQFF. The CDR3 nucleotides read TGTGCCAGCAGCCGCGGACTAGTCAACAATGAGCAGTTCTTC.

The chain carries TRBV7-2 and TRBJ1-2; D is uncertain. The CDR3 loop spans 14 amino acids. The germline gives CDR1 SGHTA, CDR2 FQGNSA. Trimming removed 0 bases at V and 5 bases at J, with 10 bases between. The CDR3 protein is CASSLAITDYGYTF. In nucleotides, the CDR3 is TGTGCCAGCAGCTTAGCGATCACCGATTATGGCTACACCTTC.

This clonotype appeared many times. V and J are TRBV3-1 and TRBJ1-1, with no clear D. Trimming cost V 5 bases and J 0 bases, with 4 bases left between them. Germline V gives CDR1 LGHDT, CDR2 YNNKEL (reference sequence). This CDR3 spans 12 amino acids. The CDR3 loop reads CASSLMNTEAFF. Here the CDR3 DNA reads TGTGCCAGCAGCTTAATGAACACTGAAGCTTTCTTT.

This clonotype was seen ten or more times. This rearrangement joins TRBV7-2 to TRBJ2-3, with 9 bases that match TRBD2. V shed 1 base, J shed 0 bases, and the junction held 5 bases outside the gene matches. The CDR3 has 17 residues. Germline values: CDR1 SGHTA, CDR2 FQGNSA. Here the CDR3 reads CASSLVPSGVSTDTQYF. CDR3 coding DNA: TGTGCCAGCAGCTTAGTCCCTAGCGGGGTGAGCACAGATACGCAGTATTTT.